Listed below are T cell receptor beta chains from one sample, sequenced in a study of CD8+ T cells in alopecia areata. Sequencing was performed with immunoSEQ multiplex PCR; in TCRdb, only in-frame clones are kept and a portion is missing. The sample lists around 97,000 clones; about nine tenths were seen once. Sequenced material: CD8+ T cells sorted from blood, taken between weeks 30 and 35, from a patient treated with tofacitinib. Receptors were obtained from a human donor with alopecia areata. Each CDR3 is given with its conserved first and last residue. A D gene is named only where the DNA matches it firmly. Rows give clone size only sometimes, using once, few, many, or a class for an expanded clone.

v_gene	d_gene	abundance	j_gene	CDR3nt	CDR3aa
TRBV5-1	TRBD2	-	TRBJ2-1	TGCGCCAGCAGCTTGGCTATAGCGGGAGTCGTCAATGAGCAGTTCTTC	CASSLAIAGVVNEQFF
TRBV9	-	-	TRBJ2-3	TGTGCCAGCAGCGTAGGTACCGACACAGATACGCAGTATTTT	CASSVGTDTDTQYF
TRBV5-1	-	once	TRBJ2-7	TGCGCCAGCAGCTACGGCGGCGAGCAGTACTTC	CASSYGGEQYF
TRBV27	TRBD1	-	TRBJ2-5	TGTGCCAGCAGCCGTACGGACAGGGGTGAAATAGAGACCCAGTACTTC	CASSRTDRGEIETQYF
TRBV19	-	-	TRBJ2-3	TGTGCCAGTAGTTTTCAGGGCACAGATACGCAGTATTTT	CASSFQGTDTQYF
TRBV11-2	-	-	TRBJ2-7	TGTGCCAGCAGCTTAGACGTGTGGGCCGGCAGGTACGAGCAGTACTTC	CASSLDVWAGRYEQYF
TRBV29-1	-	few	TRBJ2-1	TGCAGCGTTGTATCTCGAGAGGTGGGTGAGCAGTTCTTC	CSVVSREVGEQFF
TRBV5-1	TRBD1	-	TRBJ2-7	TGCGCCAGCAGCCTGGGACAGGGGTTCCACGAGCAGTACTTC	CASSLGQGFHEQYF
TRBV29-1	-	-	TRBJ1-1	TGCAGCGTTGGGGAGGGTCTGGGCACTGAAGCTTTCTTT	CSVGEGLGTEAFF
TRBV27	TRBD1	-	TRBJ2-1	TGTGCCAGCAGTTCGCGGACAGGCATCCCGCCTTCGCAGTTCTTC	CASSSRTGIPPSQFF
TRBV27	-	-	TRBJ1-1	TGTGCCAGCAGTTTGGGGACGGGGAACACTGAAGCTTTCTTT	CASSLGTGNTEAFF
TRBV27	TRBD2	-	TRBJ2-3	TGTGCCACCTCTTTCTACGGGGGGGCGTCAGATACGCAGTATTTT	CATSFYGGASDTQYF
TRBV5-1	-	-	TRBJ1-1	TGCGCCAGCAGCTTGGGGGGAGCCACTGAAGCTTTCTTT	CASSLGGATEAFF
TRBV29-1	TRBD2	once	TRBJ2-5	TGCAGCGTTGGCCGTAGCGGGAGAGGTGAGACCCAGTACTTC	CSVGRSGRGETQYF
TRBV5-1	-	once	TRBJ2-7	TGCGCCAGCAGCTCTGGGCAGGGCGGGACCTACGAGCAGTACTTC	CASSSGQGGTYEQYF
TRBV4-1	-	-	TRBJ2-7	TGCGCCAGCAGCCCCCAGGGTACAGACTACGAGCAGTACTTC	CASSPQGTDYEQYF
TRBV5-1	TRBD1	-	TRBJ1-1	TGCGCCAGCAGCCCTTCCTTTGGACAGGTTATTGAAGCTTTCTTT	CASSPSFGQVIEAFF
TRBV5-5	-	-	TRBJ1-1	TGTGCCAGCAGCACCCGATTGAACACTGAAGCTTTCTTT	CASSTRLNTEAFF
TRBV30	-	-	TRBJ2-3	TGTGCCTGGGACAGCCAGGGGAATACGCAGTATTTT	CAWDSQGNTQYF
TRBV9	-	-	TRBJ2-2	TGTGCCAGCGAGGCGGCTCCCGGGGAGCTGTTTTTT	CASEAAPGELFF
TRBV19	TRBD1	once	TRBJ2-1	TGTGCCAGTAGTATAGATAGGGGGCTCAACAATGAGCAGTTCTTC	CASSIDRGLNNEQFF
TRBV27	-	-	TRBJ2-7	TGTGCCAGCAGTTTGGTCCCGCCCCTACGGATCGATTCCTACGAGCAGTACTTC	CASSLVPPLRIDSYEQYF
TRBV10-1	-	-	TRBJ2-3	TGCGCCAGCAGTGGCTCCGGGATCACAGATACGCAGTATTTT	CASSGSGITDTQYF
TRBV6-4	-	-	TRBJ2-7	TGTGCCAGCAGTGACCAAGGCGGAAGCGGCGTGCTCTACGAGCAGTACTTC	CASSDQGGSGVLYEQYF
TRBV27	-	few	TRBJ2-1	TGTGCCAGCAGTCCAGGGACATCTACCTACAATGAGCAGTTCTTC	CASSPGTSTYNEQFF
TRBV14	-	-	TRBJ1-1	TGTGCCAGCAGCCAGGGGGCAGGGAACACTGAAGCTTTCTTT	CASSQGAGNTEAFF
TRBV7-9	TRBD1	-	TRBJ2-1	TGTGCCAGCAGCACCTCCCCCCAGGGGGTGTACAGTGAGCAGTTCTTC	CASSTSPQGVYSEQFF
TRBV5-6	-	-	TRBJ2-1	TGTGCCAGCAGCTTGCCCAGGGGCTACAATGAGCAGTTCTTC	CASSLPRGYNEQFF
TRBV7-2	TRBD2	-	TRBJ2-3	TGTGCCAGCAGCTTTATAGCGGGAGCAGATACGCAGTATTTT	CASSFIAGADTQYF
TRBV5-5	-	-	TRBJ1-1	TGTGCCAGCAGTTACGGACAGATTAACACTGAAGCTTTCTTT	CASSYGQINTEAFF
TRBV7-2	-	-	TRBJ2-7	TGTGCCACCTTGGAGGGATCCTACGAGCAGTACTTC	CATLEGSYEQYF
TRBV7-9	-	once	TRBJ2-3	TGTGCCAGCAGCTTTGGCGGGGGCTATGCAGATACGCAGTATTTT	CASSFGGGYADTQYF
TRBV7-6	TRBD2	once	TRBJ2-2	TGTGCCAGCAGCCCAGTGCGGGGGGACGGCACCGGGGAGCTGTTTTTT	CASSPVRGDGTGELFF
TRBV27	TRBD2	once	TRBJ2-1	TGTGCCAGCGGTAGAGCGGGGGCCTACAATGAGCAGTTCTTC	CASGRAGAYNEQFF
TRBV4-1	-	-	TRBJ2-3	TGCGCCAGCAGCCTGACCAGCACAGATACGCAGTATTTT	CASSLTSTDTQYF